The 7 T cell receptor beta chains reported below all come from one sample, sequenced in a study of blood T cell repertoires in COVID-19. The protocol was immunoSEQ multiplex PCR, while the TCRdb copy is restricted to in-frame clones and leaves out a portion. The data contain 90,000 to 120,000 clones, 65% to 75% of them singletons. Sequencing was done on a sample of peripheral blood. These receptors all come from a man older than 75 with acute or convalescent COVID-19.

The chain has TRBV5-6 and TRBJ2-1; 7 bases map to TRBD2. The CDR3 contains 16 residues. The germline gives CDR1 SGHDT, CDR2 YYEEEE. V shed 2 bases, J shed 4 bases, and the junction held 9 bases outside the gene matches. The CDR3: CASSFWGRAPYNEQFF. As DNA, the CDR3 is TGTGCCAGCAGCTTCTGGGGGAGGGCCCCGTACAATGAGCAGTTCTTC. Supplemented by reference TRBV5-6 and TRBJ2-1, the full variable domain reads DAGVTQSPTHLIKTRGQQVTLRCSPKSGHDTVSWYQQALGQGPQFIFQYYEEEERQRGNFPDRFSGHQFPNYSSELNVNALLLGDSALYLCASSFWGRAPYNEQFFGPGTRLTVL.

V and J are TRBV5-4 and TRBJ1-4; 11 bases map to TRBD1. CDR1 and CDR2 from the germline V gene are SGHNT and YYREEE (reference sequence). Unmatched junction bases numbered 3, after V lost 4 bases and J lost 1 base. The CDR3 spans 16 residues. In DNA, the CDR3 is TGTGCCAGCAGCCCGGGACAGGGGGGAACTAATGAAAAACTGTTTTTT. This translates into CASSPGQGGTNEKLFF.

CDR3 region: CAISESRLAASAPKYNEQFF. Written as DNA, the CDR3 is TGTGCCATCAGTGAGTCGAGACTAGCGGCATCCGCCCCCAAATACAATGAGCAGTTCTTC. J is TRBJ2-1 and V is TRBV10-3; 9 bases agree with TRBD2. The V segment lost 0 bases and the J segment 4 bases; nucleotides outside the gene matches: 16. The germline gives CDR1 ENHRY, CDR2 SYGVKD. The CDR3 contains 20 residues.

The chain is built from TRBV7-2 and TRBJ2-3, with 13 nucleotides matching TRBD2. CDR3 length equals 19 residues. Trimming took 3 bases from V and 1 from J; bases not matched to a gene: 10. Germline V CDR1 and CDR2: SGHTA, FQGNSA. The CDR3 is CASSFLRTSGSRGTDTQYF. CDR3 nucleotide sequence: TGTGCCAGCAGCTTCCTGCGGACTAGCGGGAGTAGGGGCACAGATACGCAGTATTTT. The full variable domain, in which reference TRBV7-2 and TRBJ2-3 provide the parts outside the CDR3, is GAGVSQSPSNKVTEKGKDVELRCDPISGHTALYWYRQSLGQGLEFLIYFQGNSAPDKSGLPSDRFSAERTGGSVSTLTIQRTQQEDSAVYLCASSFLRTSGSRGTDTQYFGPGTRLTVL.

The chain employs TRBV6-2 or TRBV6-3 and TRBJ2-7, with TRBD1 identical over 9 bases. Germline V gene sequence: CDR1 MNHEY, CDR2 SVGEGT. The CDR3 is 20 residues long. The junction had 21 bases not matched to a gene; V was cut back by 6 bases and J by 0 bases. DNA of the CDR3: TGTGCCAGCAGCCAGGGGTTGACAGGGGGACGAGGGCGGTCCTCCTACGAGCAGTACTTC. This encodes CASSQGLTGGRGRSSYEQYF.

The CDR3 DNA follows: TGTGCCAGCAGCCGGACTGGGGACAGGGGGGAGACCCAGTACTTC. As protein: CASSRTGDRGETQYF. This chain uses TRBV7-8 with TRBJ2-5; 11 bases map to TRBD1. The J segment lost 5 bases and the V segment lost 5 bases, leaving 7 bases of the junction unmatched. This CDR3 is built from 15 residues. Germline CDR1 is SGHVS and CDR2 is FQNEAQ.

This rearrangement joins TRBV5-4 to TRBJ2-3, with TRBD2 matching over 11 bases. There are 17 residues in the CDR3. Germline CDR1 reads SGHNT; CDR2 reads YYREEE (reference sequence). V dropped 1 base and J dropped 4; count of bases not matched to a gene: 8. The CDR3 coding sequence is TGTGCCAGCAGCTTGTTGTTAGCGGGAGGGGGCTCAGATACGCAGTATTTT. It encodes CASSLLLAGGGSDTQYF.